A selection of T cell receptor beta chains follows, all from one sample in a study of PD-1 blockade in classical Hodgkin lymphoma. Assay: immunoSEQ multiplex PCR; the TCRdb copy retains only in-frame clones and omits some. The table shows approximately 27,000 clones, with more than 75% occurring only once. The sample was peripheral blood mononuclear cells (PBMCs), taken at baseline. The receptor set was obtained from a human donor with classical Hodgkin lymphoma. CDR3s include the opening cysteine and the closing phenylalanine or tryptophan. Each record gives: CDR3 protein, CDR3 DNA, V gene, J gene, clone size, D gene. A D gene is named only where the DNA matches it firmly. Clone size, where shown, is once, few, many, or a class for clones that have expanded.

CDR3aa: CASSLDGDANTGELFF
CDR3nt: TGCGCCAGCAGCTTGGACGGGGACGCGAACACCGGGGAGCTGTTTTTT
v_gene: TRBV5-1
j_gene: TRBJ2-2
abundance: -
d_gene: -

CDR3aa: CASSSMVGDRGKNGYTF
CDR3nt: TGTGCCAGCAGCTCAATGGTAGGGGACAGGGGAAAAAATGGCTACACCTTC
v_gene: TRBV5-4
j_gene: TRBJ1-2
abundance: -
d_gene: TRBD1

CDR3aa: CASTTGTGGADTQYF
CDR3nt: TGCGCCAGCACCACCGGGACAGGGGGCGCAGATACGCAGTATTTT
v_gene: TRBV5-1
j_gene: TRBJ2-3
abundance: -
d_gene: TRBD1

CDR3aa: CASRGQGAGGELFF
CDR3nt: TGTGCCAGCAGAGGACAGGGGGCGGGCGGGGAGCTGTTTTTT
v_gene: TRBV25-1
j_gene: TRBJ2-2
abundance: -
d_gene: TRBD1

CDR3aa: CASRLAGTDTQYF
CDR3nt: TGTGCCAGCAGACTAGCGGGGACAGATACGCAGTATTTT
v_gene: TRBV6-5
j_gene: TRBJ2-3
abundance: once
d_gene: TRBD2

CDR3aa: CASSLDPSAPLHF
CDR3nt: TGTGCCAGCAGCTTAGATCCTTCCGCACCCCTCCACTTT
v_gene: TRBV7-9
j_gene: TRBJ1-6
abundance: few
d_gene: -

CDR3aa: CASTIGGFTEAFF
CDR3nt: TGCGCCAGCACCATTGGGGGGTTCACTGAAGCTTTCTTT
v_gene: TRBV5-1
j_gene: TRBJ1-1
abundance: few
d_gene: -

CDR3aa: CASSHDRVSSYEQYF
CDR3nt: TGCGCCAGCAGCCACGACAGGGTAAGCTCCTACGAGCAGTACTTC
v_gene: TRBV4-3
j_gene: TRBJ2-7
abundance: -
d_gene: TRBD1

CDR3aa: CASSLTGKNTGELFF
CDR3nt: TGCGCCAGCAGCCTAACCGGGAAGAACACCGGGGAGCTGTTTTTT
v_gene: TRBV5-1
j_gene: TRBJ2-2
abundance: -
d_gene: -

CDR3aa: CAVQTGGAGYGYTF
CDR3nt: TGTGCCGTTCAGACAGGGGGCGCAGGGTATGGCTACACCTTC
v_gene: TRBV19
j_gene: TRBJ1-2
abundance: -
d_gene: TRBD1

CDR3aa: CASSWGQNTGELFF
CDR3nt: TGTGCCAGCAGCTGGGGACAGAACACCGGGGAGCTGTTTTTT
v_gene: TRBV7-8
j_gene: TRBJ2-2
abundance: -
d_gene: -

CDR3aa: CASSGFSEKLFF
CDR3nt: TGTGCCAGCAGTGGCTTTTCCGAAAAACTGTTTTTT
v_gene: TRBV7-9
j_gene: TRBJ1-4
abundance: -
d_gene: -

CDR3aa: CASSDNREETGNTIYF
CDR3nt: TGTGCCAGCAGCGATAACAGGGAAGAGACTGGAAACACCATATATTTT
v_gene: TRBV7-2
j_gene: TRBJ1-3
abundance: -
d_gene: -

CDR3aa: CASGPPRGVGTEAFF
CDR3nt: TGTGCCAGCGGCCCCCCGAGGGGGGTTGGCACTGAAGCTTTCTTT
v_gene: TRBV7-9
j_gene: TRBJ1-1
abundance: -
d_gene: -

CDR3aa: CSVLKTGYGSYEQYF
CDR3nt: TGCAGCGTTTTAAAGACGGGCTATGGGTCCTACGAGCAGTACTTC
v_gene: TRBV29-1
j_gene: TRBJ2-7
abundance: -
d_gene: -

CDR3aa: CASSPGRVGETQYF
CDR3nt: TGTGCTAGCAGCCCGGGGAGGGTTGGGGAGACCCAGTACTTC
v_gene: TRBV7-7
j_gene: TRBJ2-5
abundance: -
d_gene: TRBD2

CDR3aa: CASSLAGGELFF
CDR3nt: TGTGCCAGCAGTCTAGCGGGTGGGGAGCTGTTTTTT
v_gene: TRBV9
j_gene: TRBJ2-2
abundance: -
d_gene: TRBD2

CDR3aa: CASSLGWASTDTQYF
CDR3nt: TGTGCCAGCAGCTTAGGATGGGCATCCACAGATACGCAGTATTTT
v_gene: TRBV7-9
j_gene: TRBJ2-3
abundance: -
d_gene: -

CDR3aa: CASSSVGNQPQHF
CDR3nt: TGTGCCAGCAGCAGCGTTGGCAATCAGCCCCAGCATTTT
v_gene: TRBV9
j_gene: TRBJ1-5
abundance: -
d_gene: -

CDR3aa: CASSNSGGNTGELFF
CDR3nt: TGCGCCAGCAGCAATAGCGGGGGGAACACCGGGGAGCTGTTTTTT
v_gene: TRBV5-1
j_gene: TRBJ2-2
abundance: -
d_gene: TRBD2

CDR3aa: CASSVRDRGSEQYF
CDR3nt: TGCGCCAGCAGCGTCCGGGACAGGGGCTCCGAGCAGTACTTC
v_gene: TRBV5-1
j_gene: TRBJ2-7
abundance: few
d_gene: TRBD1

CDR3aa: CAWSPPQWRGPNYNEQFF
CDR3nt: TGTGCCTGGAGTCCTCCCCAATGGAGGGGCCCGAACTACAATGAGCAGTTCTTC
v_gene: TRBV30
j_gene: TRBJ2-1
abundance: -
d_gene: -

CDR3aa: CASGTGTATNEKLFF
CDR3nt: TGTGCCAGCGGGACAGGAACAGCAACTAATGAAAAACTGTTTTTT
v_gene: TRBV2
j_gene: TRBJ1-4
abundance: -
d_gene: TRBD1

CDR3aa: CASSLDTYNEQFF
CDR3nt: TGTGCCAGCAGCTTAGACACATACAATGAGCAGTTCTTC
v_gene: TRBV7-6
j_gene: TRBJ2-1
abundance: -
d_gene: -

CDR3aa: CASSYGTVNTDTQYF
CDR3nt: TGTGCCAGCAGCTATGGGACAGTAAACACAGATACGCAGTATTTT
v_gene: TRBV2
j_gene: TRBJ2-3
abundance: -
d_gene: TRBD1

CDR3aa: CASSSGLAVKETQYF
CDR3nt: TGTGCCAGCAGTTCAGGACTAGCCGTTAAAGAGACCCAGTACTTC
v_gene: TRBV2
j_gene: TRBJ2-5
abundance: once
d_gene: TRBD2

CDR3aa: CASSSDGGLAGSYEQYF
CDR3nt: TGTGCCAGCAGCTCGGATGGGGGACTAGCGGGCTCCTACGAGCAGTACTTC
v_gene: TRBV7-9
j_gene: TRBJ2-7
abundance: -
d_gene: TRBD2

CDR3aa: CASSEGWKPGGIIEQYF
CDR3nt: TGTGCCAGCAGTGAAGGATGGAAACCCGGCGGTATAATCGAGCAGTACTTC
v_gene: TRBV25-1
j_gene: TRBJ2-7
abundance: -
d_gene: -

CDR3aa: CASSLVMGNSGANVLTF
CDR3nt: TGTGCCAGCAGCTTGGTTATGGGAAACTCTGGGGCCAACGTCCTGACTTTC
v_gene: TRBV5-6
j_gene: TRBJ2-6
abundance: -
d_gene: -

CDR3aa: CASSITGGTSSGANVLTF
CDR3nt: TGTGCCAGTAGTATTACAGGGGGCACTAGCTCTGGGGCCAACGTCCTGACTTTC
v_gene: TRBV19
j_gene: TRBJ2-6
abundance: -
d_gene: TRBD1

CDR3aa: CASSQAPGTLNYGYTF
CDR3nt: TGTGCCAGCAGCCAAGCTCCCGGGACACTGAACTATGGCTACACCTTC
v_gene: TRBV4-2
j_gene: TRBJ1-2
abundance: -
d_gene: -

CDR3aa: CASSAGLAGEGEQFF
CDR3nt: TGCGCCAGCAGCGCTGGACTAGCGGGGGAGGGTGAGCAGTTCTTC
v_gene: TRBV5-1
j_gene: TRBJ2-1
abundance: -
d_gene: TRBD2

CDR3aa: CASSAGSHSGANVLTF
CDR3nt: TGTGCCAGCAGCGCAGGGAGTCACTCTGGGGCCAACGTCCTGACTTTC
v_gene: TRBV9
j_gene: TRBJ2-6
abundance: -
d_gene: -

CDR3aa: CASSPQGSGANVLTF
CDR3nt: TGCGCCAGCTCCCCACAGGGTTCTGGGGCCAACGTCCTGACTTTC
v_gene: TRBV5-1
j_gene: TRBJ2-6
abundance: -
d_gene: -

CDR3aa: CASSLVPKSPFPVYEQYF
CDR3nt: TGTGCCAGCAGCTTAGTCCCAAAGAGTCCGTTTCCCGTCTACGAGCAGTACTTC
v_gene: TRBV13
j_gene: TRBJ2-7
abundance: few
d_gene: -

CDR3aa: CASSLSTAQETQYF
CDR3nt: TGCGCCAGCAGCTTGTCGACAGCACAAGAGACCCAGTACTTC
v_gene: TRBV5-1
j_gene: TRBJ2-5
abundance: -
d_gene: -

CDR3aa: CASSYPGIPEAFF
CDR3nt: TGTGCCAGCAGTTACCCGGGAATCCCTGAAGCTTTCTTT
v_gene: TRBV6-6
j_gene: TRBJ1-1
abundance: -
d_gene: -

CDR3aa: CASSHPGPSPREQFF
CDR3nt: TGTGCCAGCAGCCACCCGGGACCCTCCCCCCGGGAGCAGTTCTTC
v_gene: TRBV4-2
j_gene: TRBJ2-1
abundance: -
d_gene: -

CDR3aa: CASSSGSGGIAYEQYF
CDR3nt: TGCGCCAGCAGCTCGGGCTCAGGGGGCATCGCCTACGAGCAGTACTTC
v_gene: TRBV5-1
j_gene: TRBJ2-7
abundance: once
d_gene: TRBD1

CDR3aa: CASSLVTGVYEQYF
CDR3nt: TGTGCCAGCAGCCTCGTCACAGGAGTCTACGAGCAGTACTTC
v_gene: TRBV7-8
j_gene: TRBJ2-7
abundance: -
d_gene: -

CDR3aa: CASGFSRQVTYEQYF
CDR3nt: TGTGCTAGTGGTTTCTCCCGACAGGTAACCTACGAGCAGTACTTC
v_gene: TRBV12-5
j_gene: TRBJ2-7
abundance: -
d_gene: -

CDR3aa: CASSLVVEAYEQYF
CDR3nt: TGTGCCAGCAGCTTAGTCGTAGAGGCCTACGAGCAGTACTTC
v_gene: TRBV7-9
j_gene: TRBJ2-7
abundance: -
d_gene: -

CDR3aa: CASSPWTGVDTGELFF
CDR3nt: TGTGCCAGCAGCCCATGGACAGGGGTCGACACCGGGGAGCTGTTTTTT
v_gene: TRBV7-9
j_gene: TRBJ2-2
abundance: -
d_gene: TRBD1

CDR3aa: CASSLYRDSYEQYF
CDR3nt: TGTGCCAGCAGCTTATACAGGGATTCCTACGAGCAGTACTTC
v_gene: TRBV7-2
j_gene: TRBJ2-7
abundance: -
d_gene: -

CDR3aa: CASSLVGFGQGWQPQHF
CDR3nt: TGTGCCAGCAGCTTAGTAGGGTTCGGGCAGGGTTGGCAGCCCCAGCATTTT
v_gene: TRBV7-8
j_gene: TRBJ1-5
abundance: -
d_gene: -